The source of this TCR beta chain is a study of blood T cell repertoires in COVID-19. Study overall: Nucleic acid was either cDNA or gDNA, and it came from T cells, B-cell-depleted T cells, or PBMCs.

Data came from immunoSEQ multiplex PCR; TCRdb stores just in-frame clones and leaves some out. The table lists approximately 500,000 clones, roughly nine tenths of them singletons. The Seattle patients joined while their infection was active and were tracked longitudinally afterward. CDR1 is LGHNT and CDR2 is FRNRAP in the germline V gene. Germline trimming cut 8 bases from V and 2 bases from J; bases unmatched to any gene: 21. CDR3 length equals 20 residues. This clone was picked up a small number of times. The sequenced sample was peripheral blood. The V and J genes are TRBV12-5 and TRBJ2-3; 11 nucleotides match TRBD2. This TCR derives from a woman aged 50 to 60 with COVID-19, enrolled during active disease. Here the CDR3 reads CASLGLAGGLLINYTDTQYF. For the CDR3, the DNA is TGTGCTAGTCTAGGGCTAGCGGGGGGACTCCTAATTAATTACACAGATACGCAGTATTTT.